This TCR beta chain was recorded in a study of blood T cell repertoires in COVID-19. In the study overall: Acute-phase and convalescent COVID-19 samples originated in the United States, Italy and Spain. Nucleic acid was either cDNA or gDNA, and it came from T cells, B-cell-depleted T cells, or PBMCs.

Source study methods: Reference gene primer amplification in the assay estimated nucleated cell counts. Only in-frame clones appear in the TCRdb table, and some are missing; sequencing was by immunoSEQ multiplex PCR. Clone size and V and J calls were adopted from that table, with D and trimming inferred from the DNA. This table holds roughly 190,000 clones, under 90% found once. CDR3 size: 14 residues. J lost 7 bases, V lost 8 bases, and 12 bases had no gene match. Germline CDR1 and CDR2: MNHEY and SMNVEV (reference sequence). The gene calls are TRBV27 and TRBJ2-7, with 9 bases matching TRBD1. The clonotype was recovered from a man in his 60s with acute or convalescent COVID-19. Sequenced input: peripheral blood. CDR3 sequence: CASWGTGTSLEQYF. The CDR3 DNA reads TGTGCCAGCTGGGGGACAGGGACAAGTTTGGAGCAGTACTTC.